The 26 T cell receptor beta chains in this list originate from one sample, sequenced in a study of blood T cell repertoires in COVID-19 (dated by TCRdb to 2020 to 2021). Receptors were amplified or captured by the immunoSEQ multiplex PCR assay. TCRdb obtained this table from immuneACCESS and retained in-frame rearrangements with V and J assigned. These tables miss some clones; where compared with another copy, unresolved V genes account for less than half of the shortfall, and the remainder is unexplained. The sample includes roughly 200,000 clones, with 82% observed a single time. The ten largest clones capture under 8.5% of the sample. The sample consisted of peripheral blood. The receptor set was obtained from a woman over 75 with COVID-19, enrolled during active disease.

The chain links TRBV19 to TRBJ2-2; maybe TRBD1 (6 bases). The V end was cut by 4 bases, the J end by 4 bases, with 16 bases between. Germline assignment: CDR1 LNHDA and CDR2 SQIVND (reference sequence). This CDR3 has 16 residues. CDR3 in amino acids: CASSTNGLGGTGELFF. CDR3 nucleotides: TGTGCCAGTAGTACCAACGGGCTAGGGGGCACCGGGGAGCTGTTTTTT.

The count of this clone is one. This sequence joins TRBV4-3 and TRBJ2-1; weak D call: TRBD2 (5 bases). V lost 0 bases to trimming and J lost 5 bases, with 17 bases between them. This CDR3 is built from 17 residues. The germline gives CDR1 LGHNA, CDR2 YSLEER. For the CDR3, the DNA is TGCGCCAGCAGCCAAGACCCCCAAGCGGCAGGACACAATGAGCAGTTCTTC. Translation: CASSQDPQAAGHNEQFF.

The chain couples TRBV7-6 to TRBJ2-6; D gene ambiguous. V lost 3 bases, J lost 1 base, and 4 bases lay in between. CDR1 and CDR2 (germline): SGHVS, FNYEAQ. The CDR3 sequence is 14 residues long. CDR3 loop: CASSLSSGANVLTF. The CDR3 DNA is TGTGCCAGCAGCTTGAGTTCTGGGGCCAACGTCCTGACTTTC.

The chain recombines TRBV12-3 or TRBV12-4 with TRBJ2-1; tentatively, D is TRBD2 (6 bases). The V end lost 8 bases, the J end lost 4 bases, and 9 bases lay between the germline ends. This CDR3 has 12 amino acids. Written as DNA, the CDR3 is TGTGCCAGCCGGAGGGAGTACAATGAGCAGTTCTTC. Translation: CASRREYNEQFF.

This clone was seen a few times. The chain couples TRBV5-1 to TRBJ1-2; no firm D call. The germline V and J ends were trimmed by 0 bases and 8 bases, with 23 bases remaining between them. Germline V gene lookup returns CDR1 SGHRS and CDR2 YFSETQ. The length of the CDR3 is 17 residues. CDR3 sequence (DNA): TGCGCCAGCAGCTTGGTCGGGGTCGGGCAGCTCGGGGAAGGCTACACCTTC. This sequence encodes CASSLVGVGQLGEGYTF.

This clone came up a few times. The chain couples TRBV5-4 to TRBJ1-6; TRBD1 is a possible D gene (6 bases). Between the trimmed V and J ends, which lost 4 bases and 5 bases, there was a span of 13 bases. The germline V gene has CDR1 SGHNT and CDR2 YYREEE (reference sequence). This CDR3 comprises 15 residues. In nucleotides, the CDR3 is TGTGCCAGCAGCCTACAGGGATTGGATAATTCACCCCTCCACTTT. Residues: CASSLQGLDNSPLHF. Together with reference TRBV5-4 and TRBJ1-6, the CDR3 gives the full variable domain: ETGVTQSPTHLIKTRGQQVTLRCSSQSGHNTVSWYQQALGQGPQFIFQYYREEENGRGNFPPRFSGLQFPNYSSELNVNALELDDSALYLCASSLQGLDNSPLHFGNGTRLTVT.

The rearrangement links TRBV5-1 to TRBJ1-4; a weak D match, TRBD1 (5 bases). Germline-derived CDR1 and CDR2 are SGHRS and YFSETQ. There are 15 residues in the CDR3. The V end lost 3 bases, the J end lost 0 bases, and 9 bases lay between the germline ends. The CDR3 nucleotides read TGCGCCAGCAGCTCGCGGGGCCCAACTAATGAAAAACTGTTTTTT. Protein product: CASSSRGPTNEKLFF.

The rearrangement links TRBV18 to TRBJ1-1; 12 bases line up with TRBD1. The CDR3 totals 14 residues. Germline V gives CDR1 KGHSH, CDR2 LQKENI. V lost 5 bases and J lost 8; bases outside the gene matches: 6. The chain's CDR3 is CASSFSGTGGEAFF. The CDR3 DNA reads TGTGCCAGCTCATTCTCCGGGACAGGGGGCGAAGCTTTCTTT.

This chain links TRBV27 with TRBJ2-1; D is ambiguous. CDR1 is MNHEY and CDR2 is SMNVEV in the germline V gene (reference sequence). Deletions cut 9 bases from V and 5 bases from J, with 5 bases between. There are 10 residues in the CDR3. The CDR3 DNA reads TGTGCCAGGGCGGACAATGAGCAGTTCTTC. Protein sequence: CARADNEQFF.

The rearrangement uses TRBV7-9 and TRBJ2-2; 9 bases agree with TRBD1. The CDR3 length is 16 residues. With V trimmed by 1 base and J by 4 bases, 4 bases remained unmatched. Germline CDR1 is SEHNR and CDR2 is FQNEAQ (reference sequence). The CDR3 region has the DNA TGTGCCAGCAGCTTAGGGCGGACAGGGGTCACCGGGGAGCTGTTTTTT. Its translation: CASSLGRTGVTGELFF.

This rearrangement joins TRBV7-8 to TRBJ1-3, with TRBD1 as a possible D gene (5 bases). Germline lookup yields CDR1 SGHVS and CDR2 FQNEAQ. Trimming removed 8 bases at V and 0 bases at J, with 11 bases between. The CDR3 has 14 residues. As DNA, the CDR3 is TGTGCCAGCGCCCAGGGTTCCTCTGGAAACACCATATATTTT. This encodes CASAQGSSGNTIYF. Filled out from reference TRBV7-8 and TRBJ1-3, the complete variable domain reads GAGVSQSPRYKVAKRGQDVALRCDPISGHVSLFWYQQALGQGPEFLTYFQNEAQLDKSGLPSDRFFAERPEGSVSTLKIQRTQQEDSAVYLCASAQGSSGNTIYFGEGSWLTVV.

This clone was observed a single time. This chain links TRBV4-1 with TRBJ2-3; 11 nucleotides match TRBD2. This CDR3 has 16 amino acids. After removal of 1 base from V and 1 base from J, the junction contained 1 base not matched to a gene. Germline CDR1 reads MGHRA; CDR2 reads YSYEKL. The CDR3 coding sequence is TGCGCCAGCAGCCAAGGGACTAGCGGGCGCACAGATACGCAGTATTTT. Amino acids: CASSQGTSGRTDTQYF.

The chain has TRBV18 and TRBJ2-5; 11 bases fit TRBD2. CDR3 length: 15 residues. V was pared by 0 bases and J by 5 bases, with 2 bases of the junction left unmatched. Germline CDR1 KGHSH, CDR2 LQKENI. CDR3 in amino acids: CASSPPRTSGETQYF. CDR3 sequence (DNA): TGTGCCAGCTCACCACCCCGGACTAGCGGGGAGACCCAGTACTTC.

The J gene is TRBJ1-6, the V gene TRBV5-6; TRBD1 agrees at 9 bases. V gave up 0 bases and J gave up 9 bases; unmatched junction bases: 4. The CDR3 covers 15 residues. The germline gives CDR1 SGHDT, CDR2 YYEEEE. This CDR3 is CASSLGDRETSPLHF. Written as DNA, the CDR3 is TGTGCCAGCAGCTTGGGGGACAGGGAGACTTCACCCCTCCACTTT.

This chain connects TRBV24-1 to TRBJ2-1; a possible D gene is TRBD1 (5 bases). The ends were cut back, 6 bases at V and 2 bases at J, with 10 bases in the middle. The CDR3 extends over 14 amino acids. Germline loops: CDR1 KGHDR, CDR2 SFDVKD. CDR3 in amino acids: CATSNPGTYNEQFF. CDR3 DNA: TGTGCCACCAGTAATCCAGGGACCTACAATGAGCAGTTCTTC.

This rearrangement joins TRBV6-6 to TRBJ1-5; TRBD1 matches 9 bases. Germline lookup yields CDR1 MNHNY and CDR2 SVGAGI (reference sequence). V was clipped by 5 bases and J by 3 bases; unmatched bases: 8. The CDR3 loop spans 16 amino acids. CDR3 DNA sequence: TGTGCCAGCAGTAATACAGGGGGCCCTGACAATCAGCCCCAGCATTTT. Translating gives CASSNTGGPDNQPQHF.

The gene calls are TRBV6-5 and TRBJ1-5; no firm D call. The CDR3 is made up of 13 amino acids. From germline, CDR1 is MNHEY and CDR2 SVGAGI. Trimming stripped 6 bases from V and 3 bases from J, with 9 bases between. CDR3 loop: CASRADVNQPQHF. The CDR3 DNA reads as TGTGCCAGCAGGGCCGATGTCAATCAGCCCCAGCATTTT.

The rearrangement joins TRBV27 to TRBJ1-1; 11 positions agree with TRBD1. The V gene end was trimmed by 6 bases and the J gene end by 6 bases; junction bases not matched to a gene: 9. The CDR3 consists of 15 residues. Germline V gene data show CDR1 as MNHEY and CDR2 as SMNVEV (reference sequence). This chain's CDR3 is CASSDGQGAGAEAFF. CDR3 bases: TGTGCCAGCAGCGATGGACAGGGGGCAGGCGCTGAAGCTTTCTTT.

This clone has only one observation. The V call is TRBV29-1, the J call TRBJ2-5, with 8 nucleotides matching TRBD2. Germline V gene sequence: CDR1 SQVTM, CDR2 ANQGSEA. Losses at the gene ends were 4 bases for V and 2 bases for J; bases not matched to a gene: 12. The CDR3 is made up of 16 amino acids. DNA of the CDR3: TGCAGCGTTGTCTATCAACGCGGGGGGATACAAGAGACCCAGTACTTC. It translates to CSVVYQRGGIQETQYF.

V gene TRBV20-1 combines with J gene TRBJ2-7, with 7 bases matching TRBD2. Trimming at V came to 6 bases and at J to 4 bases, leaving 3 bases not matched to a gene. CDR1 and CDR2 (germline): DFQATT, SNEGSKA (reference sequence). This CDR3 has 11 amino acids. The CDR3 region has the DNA TGCAGTGCCGCGGGGGAATACGAGCAGTACTTC. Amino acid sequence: CSAAGEYEQYF.

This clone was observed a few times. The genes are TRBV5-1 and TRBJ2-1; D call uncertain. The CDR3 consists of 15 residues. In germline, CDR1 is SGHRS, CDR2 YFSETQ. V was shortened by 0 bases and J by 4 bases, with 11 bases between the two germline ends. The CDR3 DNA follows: TGCGCCAGCAGCTTGGATCCATCCAGTTACAATGAGCAGTTCTTC. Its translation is CASSLDPSSYNEQFF.

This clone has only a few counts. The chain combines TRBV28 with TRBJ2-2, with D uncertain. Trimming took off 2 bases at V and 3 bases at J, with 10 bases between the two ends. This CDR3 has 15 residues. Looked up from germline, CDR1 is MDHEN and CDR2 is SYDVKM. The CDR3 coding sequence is TGTGCCAGCAGTTTAAGTCACAGCTACACCGGGGAGCTGTTTTTT. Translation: CASSLSHSYTGELFF.

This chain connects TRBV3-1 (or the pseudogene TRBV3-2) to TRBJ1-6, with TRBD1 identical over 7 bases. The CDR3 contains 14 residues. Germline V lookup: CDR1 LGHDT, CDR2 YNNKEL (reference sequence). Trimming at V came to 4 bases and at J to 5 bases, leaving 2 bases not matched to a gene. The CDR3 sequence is CASSRQGNNSPLHF. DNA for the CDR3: TGTGCCAGCAGCCGACAGGGCAATAATTCACCCCTCCACTTT.

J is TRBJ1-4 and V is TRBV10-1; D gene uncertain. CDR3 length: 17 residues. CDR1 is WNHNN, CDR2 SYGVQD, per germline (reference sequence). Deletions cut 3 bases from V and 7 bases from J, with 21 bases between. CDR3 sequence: CASSDSVGERRSEKLFF. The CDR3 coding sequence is TGCGCCAGCAGTGATTCCGTAGGAGAGAGGAGAAGTGAAAAACTGTTTTTT.

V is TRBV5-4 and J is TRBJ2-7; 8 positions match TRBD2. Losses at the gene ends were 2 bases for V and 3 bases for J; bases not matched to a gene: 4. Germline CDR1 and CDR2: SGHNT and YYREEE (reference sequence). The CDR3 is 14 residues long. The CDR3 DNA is TGTGCCAGCAGCTTATACGGGGGGGACTACGAGCAGTACTTC. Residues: CASSLYGGDYEQYF.

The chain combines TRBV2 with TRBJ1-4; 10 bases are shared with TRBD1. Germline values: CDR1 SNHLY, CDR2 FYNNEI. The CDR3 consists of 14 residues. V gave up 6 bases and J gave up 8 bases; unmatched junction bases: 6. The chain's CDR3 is CASRWDRGWEKLFF. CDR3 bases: TGTGCCAGCAGATGGGACAGGGGTTGGGAAAAACTGTTTTTT.